Sequencing of this T cell receptor (beta chain) was carried out in a study of blood T cell repertoires in COVID-19 (TCRdb year 2020). About the full investigation: The collaborator samples originated in the United States, Italy and Spain and spanned the acute and convalescent phases of COVID-19. The prospective study material was composed of cDNA or gDNA derived from T cells, B-cell-depleted T cells, or PBMCs. The dataset comprised deeply sampled blood TCRbeta repertoires from subjects exposed to, actively infected with, or recovered from COVID-19. The repertoires were released in a freely available public database meant as a resource for research on the immune response to SARS-CoV-2. The samples were drawn from the first 160 participants of the ongoing ImmuneRACE study and from 950 to 1,500 subjects provided by 6 global collaborators. The sample metadata nearly always contained a de-identified subject ID, COVID-19 status, age in years and sex. Where available, HLA class I and class II types were taken from metadata supplied by the sample provider and were not determined by assay-based typing. Study-wide findings and limitations: The quantity of clinical and demographic metadata differed by source and by participant and was supplied without curation.

Notes on this clone: This receptor's antigen is unknown. Per-nucleotide qualities are absent, and no much larger clonotype sits a single base away.

A second Seattle source provided samples from volunteer blood donors who had recovered from COVID-19. Collaborating institutions collected whole blood in K2EDTA tubes following their own protocols. For TCRbeta analysis, collaborator samples were shipped as frozen whole blood, as isolated PBMCs, or as DNA extracted from either sample type. TCRbeta CDR3 regions were amplified from genomic DNA by means of the immunoSEQ Assay, a bias-controlled multiplex PCR. The original methods were these. The number of nucleated cells in each sample was estimated by amplification of reference gene primers within the assay. Sequence reads were collapsed and filtered to measure the absolute abundance of every unique TCRbeta CDR3 rearrangement. For each sample, productive Simpson clonality was calculated as the square root of Simpson's diversity index over productive rearrangements. The source is immuneACCESS, and TCRdb retained only in-frame sequences with V and J called. Part of the clones is not carried over; for the studies checked, unresolved V genes explain less than half of this, and the remainder is unexplained. The DNA gave D and trimming, while V, J and clone size come from that table. The sample yields roughly 180,000 clones; roughly 81% were counted once. The ten biggest clones cover roughly 7.1% of the sample.

V is cut back by 6 bases and J by 13 bases, with 3 bases in the junction unmatched. The CDR3, from cysteine to phenylalanine, totals 11 residues. This entry keeps only the CDR3 DNA: 33 bases, framed from base 1. Taken from the germline V gene, the CDR1 and CDR2 loops are MNHEY and SVGAGI. Sequenced sample: peripheral blood. The chain uses TRBV6-5 and TRBJ1-3, with 10 middle bases fitting TRBD1. This receptor was identified in a man in his forties who had recovered from COVID-19. The CDR3 loop reads CASRGQGPIYF. The DNA sequence reads TGTGCCAGCAGGGGACAGGGGCCAATATATTTT.